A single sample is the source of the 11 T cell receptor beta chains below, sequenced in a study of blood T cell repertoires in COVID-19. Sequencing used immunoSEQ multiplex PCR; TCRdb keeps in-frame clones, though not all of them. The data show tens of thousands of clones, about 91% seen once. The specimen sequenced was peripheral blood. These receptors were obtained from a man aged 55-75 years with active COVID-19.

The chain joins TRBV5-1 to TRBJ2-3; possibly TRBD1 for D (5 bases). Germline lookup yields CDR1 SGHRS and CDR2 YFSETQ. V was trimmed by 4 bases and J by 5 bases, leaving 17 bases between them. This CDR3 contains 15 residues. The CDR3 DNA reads TGCGCCAGCAGCGGTTCCGCAGGGTTGATAGATACGCAGTATTTT. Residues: CASSGSAGLIDTQYF.

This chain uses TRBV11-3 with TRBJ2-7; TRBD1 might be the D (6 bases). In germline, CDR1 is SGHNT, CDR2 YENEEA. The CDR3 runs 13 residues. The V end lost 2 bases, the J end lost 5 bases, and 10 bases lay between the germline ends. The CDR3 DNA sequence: TGTGCCAGCAGCTTAATGGCAGGGGACGAGCAGTACTTC. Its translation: CASSLMAGDEQYF. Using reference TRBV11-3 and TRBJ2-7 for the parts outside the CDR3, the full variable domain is EAGVVQSPRYKIIEKKQPVAFWCNPISGHNTLYWYLQNLGQGPELLIRYENEEAVDDSQLPKDRFSAERLKGVDSTLKIQPAELGDSAVYLCASSLMAGDEQYFGPGTRLTVT.

The CDR3 region is CASRLDPLFFTSGSTASKDEQYF. The CDR3 DNA follows: TGTGCCAGCAGGTTAGATCCCCTTTTTTTTACTAGCGGGAGTACGGCCTCAAAAGACGAGCAGTACTTC. The chain combines TRBV21-1 with TRBJ2-7; the D segment call TRBD2 is taken from the table without a DNA check. TRBV21-1 is tagged as a pseudogene. The CDR3 length is 23 residues.

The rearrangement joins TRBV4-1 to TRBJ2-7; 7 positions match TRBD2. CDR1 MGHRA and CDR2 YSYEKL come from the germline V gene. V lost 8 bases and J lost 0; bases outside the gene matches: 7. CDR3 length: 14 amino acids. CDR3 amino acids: CASRLLATSYEQYF. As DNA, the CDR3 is TGCGCCAGCCGACTACTAGCGACCTCCTACGAGCAGTACTTC.

The CDR3 here is CASSHGQGGYNEQFF. For the CDR3, the DNA is TGTGCCAGCAGCCACGGACAGGGTGGGTACAATGAGCAGTTCTTC. This chain uses TRBV4-2 with TRBJ2-1, with 8 bases matching TRBD1. Germline-derived CDR1 and CDR2 are LGHNA and YNFKEQ. V was pared by 3 bases and J by 4 bases, with 5 bases of the junction left unmatched. The CDR3 is 15 residues long.

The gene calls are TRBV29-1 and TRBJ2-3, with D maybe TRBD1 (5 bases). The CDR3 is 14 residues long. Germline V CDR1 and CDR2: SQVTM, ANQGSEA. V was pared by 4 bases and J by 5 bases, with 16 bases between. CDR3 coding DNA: TGCAGCGTTGGGCGGAATGGGGCCAGAGATACGCAGTATTTT. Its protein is CSVGRNGARDTQYF.

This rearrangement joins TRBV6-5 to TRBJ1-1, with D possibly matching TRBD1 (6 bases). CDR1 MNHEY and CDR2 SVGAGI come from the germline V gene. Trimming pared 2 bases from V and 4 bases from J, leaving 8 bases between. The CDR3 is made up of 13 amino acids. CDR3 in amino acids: CASSYGGATEAFF. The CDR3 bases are TGTGCCAGCAGTTACGGGGGGGCCACTGAAGCTTTCTTT.

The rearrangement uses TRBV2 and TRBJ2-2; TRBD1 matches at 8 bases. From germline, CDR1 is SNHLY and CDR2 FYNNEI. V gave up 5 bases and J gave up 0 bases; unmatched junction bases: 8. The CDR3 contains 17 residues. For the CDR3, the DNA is TGTGCCAGCAGTCCCTCACCAGGGGGCGCGAACACCGGGGAGCTGTTTTTT. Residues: CASSPSPGGANTGELFF.

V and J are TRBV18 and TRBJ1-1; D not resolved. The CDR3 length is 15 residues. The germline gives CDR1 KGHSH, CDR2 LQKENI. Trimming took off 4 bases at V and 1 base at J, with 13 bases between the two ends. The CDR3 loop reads CASSQEGMGNTEAFF. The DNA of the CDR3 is TGTGCCAGCTCACAAGAGGGTATGGGGAACACTGAAGCTTTCTTT.

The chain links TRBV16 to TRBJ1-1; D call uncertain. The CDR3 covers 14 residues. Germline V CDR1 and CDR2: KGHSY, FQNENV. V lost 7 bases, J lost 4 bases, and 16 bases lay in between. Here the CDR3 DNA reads TGTGCCAGCACCCTTAAGAAGCTCGGCACTGAAGCTTTCTTT. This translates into CASTLKKLGTEAFF.

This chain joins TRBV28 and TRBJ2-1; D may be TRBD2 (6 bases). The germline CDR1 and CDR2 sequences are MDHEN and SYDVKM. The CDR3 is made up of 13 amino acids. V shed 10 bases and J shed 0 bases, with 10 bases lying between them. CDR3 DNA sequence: TGTGCCACCGACGGGGGCTCCTACAATGAGCAGTTCTTC. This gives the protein CATDGGSYNEQFF.